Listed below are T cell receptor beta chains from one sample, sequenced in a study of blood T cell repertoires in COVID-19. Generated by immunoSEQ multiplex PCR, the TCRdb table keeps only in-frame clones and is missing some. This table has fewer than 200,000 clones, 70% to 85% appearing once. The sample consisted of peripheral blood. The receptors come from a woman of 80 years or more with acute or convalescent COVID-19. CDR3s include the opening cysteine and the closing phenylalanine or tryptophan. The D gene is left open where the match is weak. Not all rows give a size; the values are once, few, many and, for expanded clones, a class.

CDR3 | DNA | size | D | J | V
CASSPSSNTEAFF | TGTGCCAGCTCACCGTCCTCGAACACTGAAGCTTTCTTT | . | . | TRBJ1-1 | TRBV18
CASSLALGGVRTNTEAFF | TGTGCCAGCAGCTTAGCGCTGGGAGGGGTTCGGACGAACACTGAAGCTTTCTTT | . | . | TRBJ1-1 | TRBV7-9
CAWGTSGSTGELFF | TGTGCCTGGGGGACTAGCGGAAGCACCGGGGAGCTGTTTTTT | . | TRBD2 | TRBJ2-2 | TRBV30
CAISERGGLGYGYTF | TGTGCCATCAGTGAGCGAGGGGGCTTGGGGTATGGCTACACCTTC | once | TRBD1 | TRBJ1-2 | TRBV10-3
CASSFLGSYSGGYGYTF | TGTGCCAGCAGTTTTCTAGGGAGTTATTCGGGAGGCTATGGCTACACCTTC | . | . | TRBJ1-2 | TRBV28
CASSTRQGEAYEQYF | TGTGCCAGCAGTACCAGACAGGGGGAGGCATACGAGCAGTACTTC | . | TRBD1 | TRBJ2-7 | TRBV27
CASSSGLAGGGQFF | TGTGCCAGCTCATCGGGACTAGCGGGAGGTGGGCAGTTCTTC | . | TRBD2 | TRBJ2-1 | TRBV18
CASAGGSGETQYF | TGTGCCAGCGCCGGGGGATCCGGAGAGACCCAGTACTTC | . | . | TRBJ2-5 | TRBV7-8
CASSFPGQTGGGYTF | TGTGCCAGCAGCTTCCCCGGCCAGACAGGGGGAGGCTACACCTTC | . | TRBD1 | TRBJ1-2 | TRBV7-9
CAWGSWASYEQYF | TGTGCCTGGGGATCGTGGGCTTCCTACGAGCAGTACTTC | . | . | TRBJ2-7 | TRBV30
CASSLVLNTEAFF | TGTGCCAGCAGTTTAGTCTTGAACACTGAAGCTTTCTTT | . | . | TRBJ1-1 | TRBV27
CASSPSGRAGDTQYF | TGTGCCAGCAGTCCTAGCGGGAGGGCCGGAGATACGCAGTATTTT | . | TRBD2 | TRBJ2-3 | TRBV7-2
CASSPLTGVGTEAFF | TGTGCCAGTAGTCCCCTTACAGGGGTTGGCACTGAAGCTTTCTTT | . | TRBD1 | TRBJ1-1 | TRBV19
CASSDGGFSGNTIYF | TGTGCCAGCAGTGACGGGGGTTTCAGTGGAAACACCATATATTTT | few | . | TRBJ1-3 | TRBV6-1
CASSLALAGGRPYEQYF | TGTGCCAGCAGCTTGGCACTAGCGGGAGGGAGGCCCTACGAGCAGTACTTC | . | TRBD2 | TRBJ2-7 | TRBV5-6
CASSPQAMNTEAFF | TGTGCCAGCAGCCCACAGGCCATGAACACTGAAGCTTTCTTT | . | . | TRBJ1-1 | TRBV5-4
CASNPTGWDTEAFF | TGTGCCAGCAATCCTACGGGGTGGGACACTGAAGCTTTCTTT | once | . | TRBJ1-1 | TRBV28
CASSPSLEGNQPQHF | TGTGCCAGCTCACCCTCCTTGGAGGGCAATCAGCCCCAGCATTTT | . | . | TRBJ1-5 | TRBV18
CASSGPPNRRIPTDTQYF | TGTGCCAGCAGTGGGCCCCCAAACCGGAGGATCCCCACAGATACGCAGTATTTT | . | . | TRBJ2-3 | TRBV6-4
CAISGTASGANVLTF | TGTGCCATCAGTGGGACAGCCTCTGGGGCCAACGTCCTGACTTTC | . | . | TRBJ2-6 | TRBV10-3
CASRPSGLTYEQYF | TGTGCCAGCAGGCCTAGCGGCCTAACCTACGAGCAGTACTTC | . | TRBD2 | TRBJ2-7 | TRBV7-2
CATSRTGGLYNEQFF | TGTGCCACCAGTAGGACAGGGGGCCTCTACAATGAGCAGTTCTTC | . | TRBD1 | TRBJ2-1 | TRBV15
CASSSRSTTGELFF | TGTGCCAGCAGCTCCCGTAGCACGACCGGGGAGCTGTTTTTT | once | . | TRBJ2-2 | TRBV11-3
CASTPLRQGRNEQFF | TGTGCCAGTACCCCGTTAAGACAGGGACGCAATGAGCAGTTCTTC | . | TRBD1 | TRBJ2-1 | TRBV19
CASSPGLAGGPGRPTLTDTQYF | TGTGCCAGCTCACCGGGACTAGCGGGAGGGCCGGGTAGACCGACCCTCACAGATACGCAGTATTTT | . | TRBD2 | TRBJ2-3 | TRBV18
CAWSVRTVATNEKLFF | TGTGCCTGGAGTGTACGTACAGTTGCAACTAATGAAAAACTGTTTTTT | . | . | TRBJ1-4 | TRBV30
CSASQLVGAEQFF | TGCAGTGCTAGTCAGTTAGTTGGGGCCGAGCAGTTCTTC | . | . | TRBJ2-1 | TRBV20-1
CSVEPGSQETQYF | TGCAGCGTTGAACCGGGGTCCCAAGAGACCCAGTACTTC | once | . | TRBJ2-5 | TRBV29-1
CASSPPGLTYNEQFF | TGCGCCAGCAGCCCACCGGGACTTACCTACAATGAGCAGTTCTTC | once | . | TRBJ2-1 | TRBV4-1
CASSSPLGTGNQPQHF | TGTGCCAGTAGCTCGCCCCTCGGGACAGGCAATCAGCCCCAGCATTTT | . | TRBD1 | TRBJ1-5 | TRBV19
CASSEMGESGYTF | TGTGCCAGCAGTGAAATGGGAGAATCAGGCTACACCTTC | . | . | TRBJ1-2 | TRBV2
CASSLGIWGQENYGYTF | TGTGCCAGCAGCTTAGGGATCTGGGGACAGGAAAACTATGGCTACACCTTC | . | TRBD1 | TRBJ1-2 | TRBV11-2
CASSFPVSSYNSPLHF | TGTGCCAGCAGTTTCCCAGTCAGCTCCTATAATTCACCCCTCCACTTT | . | . | TRBJ1-6 | TRBV28
CASRDPSGSTDTQYF | TGTGCCAGCAGGGACCCTAGCGGGAGCACAGATACGCAGTATTTT | . | TRBD2 | TRBJ2-3 | TRBV7-2